This paragraph reports one TCR beta chain. What it binds is not known. The data belong to a study of metastatic and nonmetastatic thyroid tumors. Study details: The study looked at repertoires side by side in blood and in tumor or nodule tissue from malignant and benign thyroid patients.

Ahead of thyroid surgery, no patient had received treatment of any kind. General observations from the study: Relative to benign nodules, malignant thyroid tumors were reportedly characterized by significantly elevated TCR beta diversity in blood and tumor.

Authors' processing steps: Researchers built a distant-metastasis classifier for papillary thyroid cancer that drew on CDR3 differences across clinicopathological groups. TCRdb recomputed clones from the PCR reads via MiXCR. None of the V and J calls come from the authors' own analysis; TCRdb made them. The sample contains roughly 21,000 clones, about 30% of which appear only once. The trim removed 8 bases at V and 0 bases at J, leaving 10 bases unmatched. Germline loops: CDR1 SGHTA, CDR2 FQGNSA. This CDR3 is built from 15 residues. The TCR was taken from a male donor with papillary thyroid cancer or a benign thyroid nodule (not recorded which). Some clones in this sample may be carry-over from other donors' samples. The sample consisted of tumor tissue. J is TRBJ2-7 and V is TRBV7-2; 7 bases line up with TRBD2. The CDR3 nucleotides read TGTGCCAGCCTGCCAATTAGCGGGTACTCCTACGAGCAGTACTTC. Its translation: CASLPISGYSYEQYF.